These 17 T cell receptor beta chains share one sample of origin, sequenced in a study of read filtering for tumor transcriptome and immune sequencing. The library was built from approximately 400 ng RNA with molecular barcoded adaptors for alpha/delta and beta/gamma chains. One entry per CDR3 protein, called by TCRdb with MiXCR from the reads. The sample lists around 130,000 distinct CDR3 sequences, 10% to 15% occurring once. Material: a population of CD138-negative cells sorted from bone marrow. The receptor source for this set is a donor older than 35 with multiple myeloma.

About this clonotype: One end of the junction does not line up with germline, which may come from a read error. V and J are TRBV4-2 and TRBJ1-3; 7 nucleotides match TRBD1. The CDR3 length is 16 residues. Per germline, CDR1 LGHNA and CDR2 YNFKEQ. The CDR3: CASSQPTGTLGNTVYF. DNA of the CDR3: TGTGCCAGCAGCCAACCGACAGGGACGCTTGGAAACACCGTATATTTT.

The genes are TRBV6-6 and TRBJ1-5; D perhaps matches TRBD1 (5 bases). The CDR3 runs 18 residues. Per germline, CDR1 MNHNY and CDR2 SVGAGI (reference sequence). The V end lost 5 bases, the J end lost 0 bases, and 20 bases lay between the germline ends. CDR3 region: CASSQLPADIFSNQPQHF. The CDR3 DNA is TGTGCCAGCAGTCAACTACCGGCGGACATCTTTAGCAATCAGCCCCAGCATTTT.

The sample holds many counts of this clonotype. This rearrangement joins TRBV7-8 to TRBJ1-5; unclear D gene. The ends were cut back, 3 bases at V and 5 bases at J, with 8 bases in the middle. The CDR3 is 13 residues long. Per germline, CDR1 SGHVS and CDR2 FQNEAQ. CDR3 DNA: TGTGCCAGCAGCTTGGAACTTCATCAGCCCCAGCATTTT. Translating gives CASSLELHQPQHF.

Points on this clonotype: An end of the junction differs from the germline gene, which may be a read error. The J gene is TRBJ2-5, the V gene TRBV7-2; no reliable D call. CDR3 length equals 15 residues. The V gene's germline CDR1 is SGHTA and CDR2 FQGNSA. This CDR3 is CAGSLRPTAQETQYF. Here the CDR3 DNA reads TGTGCCGGCAGCTTAAGGCCTACAGCACAAGAGACCCAGTACTTC.

This clonotype was observed a few times. V gene TRBV29-1 combines with J gene TRBJ1-1; TRBD1 is a possible D gene (5 bases). Deletions cut 5 bases from V and 1 base from J, with 11 bases between. The germline CDR1 and CDR2 sequences are SQVTM and ANQGSEA. CDR3 length: 13 residues. CDR3 region: CSVSHGGNTEAFF. The CDR3 nucleotides are TGCAGCGTTTCCCACGGGGGGAACACTGAAGCTTTCTTT. The full variable domain, with the rest looked up from reference TRBV29-1 and TRBJ1-1, is SAVISQKPSRDICQRGTSLTIQCQVDSQVTMMFWYRQQPGQSLTLIATANQGSEATYESGFVIDKFPISRPNLTFSTLTVSNMSPEDSSIYLCSVSHGGNTEAFFGQGTRLTVV.

This clonotype has ten or more counts. This chain links TRBV27 with TRBJ2-1; maybe TRBD2 (5 bases). The germline V and J ends were trimmed by 0 bases and 7 bases, with 16 bases remaining between them. The CDR3 loop spans 16 amino acids. Per the germline V gene, CDR1 is MNHEY and CDR2 is SMNVEV (reference sequence). CDR3 protein: CASSLSSSGRMNEQFF. The DNA for the CDR3 is TGTGCCAGCAGTTTATCTTCCAGCGGTAGGATGAATGAGCAGTTCTTC.

This clonotype was seen repeatedly, ten times or more. The V and J genes are TRBV7-9 and TRBJ2-3; the D is unclear. Germline V lookup: CDR1 SEHNR, CDR2 FQNEAQ (reference sequence). The CDR3 loop spans 11 amino acids. Trimming took 1 base from V and 11 from J, leaving 7 bases between them. DNA for the CDR3: TGTGCCAGCAGCTTAGTGAGAGGGCAGTATTTT. Its protein is CASSLVRGQYF.

This clonotype was recorded many times. The chain links TRBV24-1 to TRBJ2-5; D unclear. CDR1 KGHDR and CDR2 SFDVKD come from the germline V gene. V was cut by 3 bases and J by 0 bases, with 4 bases left in between. This CDR3 is built from 13 residues. The CDR3 sequence: CATSDAYQETQYF. CDR3 in DNA: TGTGCCACCAGTGATGCGTACCAAGAGACCCAGTACTTC.

Many counts were recorded for this clonotype. The rearrangement joins TRBV6-2 or TRBV6-3 to TRBJ2-7; D gene ambiguous. Trimming cost V 5 bases and J 3 bases, with 17 bases left between them. Per the germline V gene, CDR1 is MNHEY and CDR2 is SVGEGT. CDR3 length equals 15 residues. For the CDR3, the DNA is TGTGCCAGCAGTACCACCGGAGTAGGGTTCTACGAGCAGTACTTC. Its protein product is CASSTTGVGFYEQYF.

This clonotype came up many times. The chain has TRBV6-1 and TRBJ2-1; the D is unclear. V was cut by 4 bases and J by 3 bases, with 1 base left in between. This CDR3 region has 11 residues. The germline V gene encodes CDR1 MNHNS and CDR2 SASEGT. The chain's CDR3 is CASSVYNEQFF. The CDR3 DNA sequence: TGTGCCAGCAGTGTCTACAATGAGCAGTTCTTC.

Comment on this clonotype: Given a far larger clone just one base away, this is likely a sequencing read error. This chain joins TRBV5-4 and TRBJ2-7, with 9 bases fitting TRBD2. V shed 4 bases, J shed 7 bases, and the junction held 15 bases outside the gene matches. The germline V gene has CDR1 SGHNT and CDR2 YYREEE (reference sequence). The CDR3 length is 16 residues. As DNA, the CDR3 is TGTGCCAGCAGCCAAGAGGACCTGCGGGGGGGCAATGAGCAGTACTTC. This sequence encodes CASSQEDLRGGNEQYF.

With regard to this clonotype: Relative to the germline gene, one junction end is altered; a read error may explain this. The chain has TRBV2 and TRBJ2-7, with D possibly TRBD1 on 6 matching bases. This CDR3 comprises 13 residues. CDR1 is SNHLY and CDR2 is FYNNEI in the germline V gene. The CDR3 sequence is CASQAGVGDEQYF. The CDR3 DNA reads as TGCGCCAGCCAGGCAGGGGTCGGCGACGAGCAGTACTTC.

This clonotype has only a few counts. This sequence joins TRBV6-2 or TRBV6-3 and TRBJ1-5, with D tentatively TRBD1 (6 bases). Germline V gives CDR1 MNHEY, CDR2 SVGEGT. CDR3 length: 14 amino acids. Trimming removed 4 bases from V and 6 bases from J, with 13 bases in between. CDR3 bases: TGTGCCAGCAGTTCACTTCAGGGGACTCAGCCCCAGCATTTT. Translated, it gives CASSSLQGTQPQHF.

A note on this clonotype: The junction does not match germline at one end; this may be a read error. This chain joins TRBV19 and TRBJ1-1; 9 bases align to TRBD1. Germline CDR1 and CDR2: LNHDA and SQIVND (reference sequence). The CDR3 is made up of 15 amino acids. CDR3 loop: CASSTTGGPNTEASF. For the CDR3, the DNA is TGTGCCAGTAGTACAACAGGGGGCCCGAACACTGAAGCTTCCTTT.

This clonotype has more than one count but fewer than ten. This chain connects TRBV7-9 to TRBJ2-7, with D tentatively TRBD2 (5 bases). CDR3 length equals 14 residues. In germline, CDR1 is SEHNR, CDR2 FQNEAQ (reference sequence). V lost 7 bases to trimming and J lost 2 bases, with 15 bases between them. The CDR3 loop reads CASTGERPPYEQYF. The CDR3 DNA follows: TGTGCCAGCACCGGGGAACGACCTCCCTACGAGCAGTACTTC.

There are many counts of this clonotype. The rearrangement uses TRBV7-2 and TRBJ2-3; 9 positions match TRBD2. Germline trimming cut 4 bases from V and 5 bases from J; bases unmatched to any gene: 4. CDR3 length: 14 amino acids. Germline V gene lookup returns CDR1 SGHTA and CDR2 FQGNSA. The CDR3 nucleotides are TGTGCCAGCAGCTCGGGACTAGCTGTAGATACGCAGTATTTT. Amino acids: CASSSGLAVDTQYF. The variable domain in full, completed from reference TRBV7-2 and TRBJ2-3, reads GAGVSQSPSNKVTEKGKDVELRCDPISGHTALYWYRQSLGQGLEFLIYFQGNSAPDKSGLPSDRFSAERTGGSVSTLTIQRTQQEDSAVYLCASSSGLAVDTQYFGPGTRLTVL.

This clonotype was seen at least ten times. This sequence joins TRBV19 and TRBJ1-1; 8 bases line up with TRBD1. There are 13 residues in the CDR3. J lost 6 bases, V lost 3 bases, and 3 bases had no gene match. Germline loops: CDR1 LNHDA, CDR2 SQIVND (reference sequence). In DNA, the CDR3 is TGTGCCAGTAGTATCGACAGGGGCGCTGAAGCTTTCTTT. It yields the protein CASSIDRGAEAFF. The full variable domain, with the rest looked up from reference TRBV19 and TRBJ1-1, is DGGITQSPKYLFRKEGQNVTLSCEQNLNHDAMYWYRQDPGQGLRLIYYSQIVNDFQKGDIAEGYSVSREKKESFPLTVTSAQKNPTAFYLCASSIDRGAEAFFGQGTRLTVV.